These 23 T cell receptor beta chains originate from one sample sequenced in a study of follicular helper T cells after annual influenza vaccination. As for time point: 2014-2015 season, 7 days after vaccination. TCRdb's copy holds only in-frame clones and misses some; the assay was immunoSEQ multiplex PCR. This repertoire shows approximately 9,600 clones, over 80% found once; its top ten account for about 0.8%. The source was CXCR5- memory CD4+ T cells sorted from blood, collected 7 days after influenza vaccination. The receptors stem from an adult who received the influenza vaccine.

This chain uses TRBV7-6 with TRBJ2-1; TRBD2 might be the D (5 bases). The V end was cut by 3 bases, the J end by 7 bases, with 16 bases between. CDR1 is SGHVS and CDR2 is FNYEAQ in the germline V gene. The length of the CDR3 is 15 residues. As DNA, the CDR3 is TGTGCCAGCAGCTTTGGAGGAGGTGTGACGAATGAGCAGTTCTTC. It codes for CASSFGGGVTNEQFF.

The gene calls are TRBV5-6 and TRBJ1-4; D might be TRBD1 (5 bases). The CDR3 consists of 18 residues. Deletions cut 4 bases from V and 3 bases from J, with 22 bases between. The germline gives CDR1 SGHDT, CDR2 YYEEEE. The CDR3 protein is CASSARGVLPQPNEKLFF. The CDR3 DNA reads TGTGCCAGCAGCGCACGGGGGGTCCTTCCCCAACCTAATGAAAAACTGTTTTTT.

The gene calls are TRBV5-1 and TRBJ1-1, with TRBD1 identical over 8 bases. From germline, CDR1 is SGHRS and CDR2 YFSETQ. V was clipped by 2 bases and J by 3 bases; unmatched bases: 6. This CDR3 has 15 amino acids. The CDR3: CASSFNSGGDTEAFF. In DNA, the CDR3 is TGCGCCAGCAGCTTTAACTCAGGGGGCGACACTGAAGCTTTCTTT.

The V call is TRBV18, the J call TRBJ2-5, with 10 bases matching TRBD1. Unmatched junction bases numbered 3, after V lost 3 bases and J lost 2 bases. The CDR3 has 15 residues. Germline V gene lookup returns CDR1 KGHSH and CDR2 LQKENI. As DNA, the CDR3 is TGTGCCAGCTCACCGCGGACAGGGGGTCAAGAGACCCAGTACTTC. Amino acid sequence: CASSPRTGGQETQYF. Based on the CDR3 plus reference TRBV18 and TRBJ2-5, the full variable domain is NAGVMQNPRHLVRRRGQEARLRCSPMKGHSHVYWYRQLPEEGLKFMVYLQKENIIDESGMPKERFSAEFPKEGPSILRIQQVVRGDSAAYFCASSPRTGGQETQYFGPGTRLLVL.

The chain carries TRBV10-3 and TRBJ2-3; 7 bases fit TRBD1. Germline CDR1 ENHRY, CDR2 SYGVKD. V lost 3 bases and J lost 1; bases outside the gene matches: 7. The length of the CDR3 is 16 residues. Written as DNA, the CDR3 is TGTGCCATCAGTGACCCAAGGGGGCAGCGCACAGATACGCAGTATTTT. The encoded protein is CAISDPRGQRTDTQYF.

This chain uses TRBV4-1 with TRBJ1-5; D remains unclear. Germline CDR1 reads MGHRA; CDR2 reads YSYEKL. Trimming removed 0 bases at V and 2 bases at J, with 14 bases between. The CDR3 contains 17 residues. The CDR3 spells CASSQDPGLVGNQPQHF. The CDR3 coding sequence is TGCGCCAGCAGCCAAGATCCGGGGTTGGTGGGCAATCAGCCCCAGCATTTT.

The CDR3 DNA is TGCAGCGTGGGGGAAGAGACCCAGTACTTC. Its translation: CSVGEETQYF. The rearrangement links TRBV29-1 to TRBJ2-5; the D gene could be TRBD1 or TRBD2 (5 bases each). Trimming removed 6 bases from V and 3 bases from J, with 5 bases in between. This CDR3 has 10 residues. Germline values: CDR1 SQVTM, CDR2 ANQGSEA.

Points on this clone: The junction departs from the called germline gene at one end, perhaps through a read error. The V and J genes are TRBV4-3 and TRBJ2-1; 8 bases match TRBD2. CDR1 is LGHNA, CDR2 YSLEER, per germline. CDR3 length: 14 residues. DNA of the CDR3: TGCGCCAGCAGCCAAGCGGGAGGGGACAAGGAGCAGTTCTTC. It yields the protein CASSQAGGDKEQFF.

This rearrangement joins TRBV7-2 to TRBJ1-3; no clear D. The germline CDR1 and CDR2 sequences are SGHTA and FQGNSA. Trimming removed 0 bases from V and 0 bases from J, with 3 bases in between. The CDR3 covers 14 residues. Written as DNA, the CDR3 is TGTGCCAGCAGCTTAGCTGGCTCTGGAAACACCATATATTTT. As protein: CASSLAGSGNTIYF. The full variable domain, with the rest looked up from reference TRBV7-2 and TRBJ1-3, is GAGVSQSPSNKVTEKGKDVELRCDPISGHTALYWYRQSLGQGLEFLIYFQGNSAPDKSGLPSDRFSAERTGGSVSTLTIQRTQQEDSAVYLCASSLAGSGNTIYFGEGSWLTVV.

The CDR3 is CASSVDPGNYGYTF. The CDR3 DNA is TGTGCCAGCAGCGTAGACCCAGGAAACTATGGCTACACCTTC. The chain combines TRBV9 with TRBJ1-2; D ambiguous. Germline V gene data show CDR1 as SGDLS and CDR2 as YYNGEE. The CDR3 contains 14 residues. The V end lost 0 bases, the J end lost 2 bases, and 8 bases lay between the germline ends.

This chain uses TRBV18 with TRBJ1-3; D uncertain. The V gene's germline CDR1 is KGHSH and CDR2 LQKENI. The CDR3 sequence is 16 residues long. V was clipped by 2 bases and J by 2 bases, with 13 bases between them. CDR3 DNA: TGTGCCAGCTCACCAAACGGCCCAGGCCCTGGAAACACCATATATTTT. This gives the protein CASSPNGPGPGNTIYF.

The CDR3 region has the DNA TGTGCCAGCATCTTCCTAACAGGAGGATCAGATACGCAGTATTTT. Its translation is CASIFLTGGSDTQYF. The V and J genes are TRBV7-2 and TRBJ2-3; the D gene could be TRBD1 or TRBD2 (5 bases each). Trimming stripped 7 bases from V and 4 bases from J, with 18 bases between. The CDR3 covers 15 residues. Germline lookup yields CDR1 SGHTA and CDR2 FQGNSA.

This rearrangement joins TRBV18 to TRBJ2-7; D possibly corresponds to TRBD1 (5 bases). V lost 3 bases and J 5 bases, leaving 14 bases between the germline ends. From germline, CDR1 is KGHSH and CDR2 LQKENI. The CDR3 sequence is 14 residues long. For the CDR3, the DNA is TGTGCCAGCTCACCCCCGGCAGGGCTGGACGAGCAGTACTTC. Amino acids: CASSPPAGLDEQYF.

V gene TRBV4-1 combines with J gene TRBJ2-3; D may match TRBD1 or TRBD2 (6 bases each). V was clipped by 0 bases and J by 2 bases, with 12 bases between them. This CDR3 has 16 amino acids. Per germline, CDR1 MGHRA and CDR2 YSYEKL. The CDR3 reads CASSQDNWGATDTQYF. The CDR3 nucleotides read TGCGCCAGCAGCCAAGATAATTGGGGGGCCACAGATACGCAGTATTTT.

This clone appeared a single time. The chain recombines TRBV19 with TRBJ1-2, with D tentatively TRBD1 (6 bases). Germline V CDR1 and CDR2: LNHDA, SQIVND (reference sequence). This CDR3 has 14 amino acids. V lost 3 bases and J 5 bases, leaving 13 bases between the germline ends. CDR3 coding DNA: TGTGCCAGTAGTATGGACAGCCTTAGGTATGGCTACACCTTC. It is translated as CASSMDSLRYGYTF.

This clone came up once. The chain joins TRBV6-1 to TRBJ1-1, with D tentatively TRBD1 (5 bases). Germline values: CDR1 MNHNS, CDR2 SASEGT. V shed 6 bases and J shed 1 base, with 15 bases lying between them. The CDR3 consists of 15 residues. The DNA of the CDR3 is TGTGCCAGCAGCGAGGGTGGGGGATGGAACACTGAAGCTTTCTTT. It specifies CASSEGGGWNTEAFF.

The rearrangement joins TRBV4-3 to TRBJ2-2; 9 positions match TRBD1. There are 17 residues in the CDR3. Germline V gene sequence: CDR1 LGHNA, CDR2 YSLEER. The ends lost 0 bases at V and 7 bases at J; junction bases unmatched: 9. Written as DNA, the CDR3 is TGCGCCAGCAGCCAAGATCATGGACAGGGGAGGGGCGGGGAGCTGTTTTTT. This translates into CASSQDHGQGRGGELFF.

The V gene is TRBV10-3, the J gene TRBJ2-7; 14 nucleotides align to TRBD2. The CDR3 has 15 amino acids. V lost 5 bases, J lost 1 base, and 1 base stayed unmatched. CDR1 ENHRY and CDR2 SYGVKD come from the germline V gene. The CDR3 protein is CAISRTSGRSYEQYF. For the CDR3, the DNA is TGTGCCATCAGTCGGACTAGCGGGAGGTCCTACGAGCAGTACTTC.

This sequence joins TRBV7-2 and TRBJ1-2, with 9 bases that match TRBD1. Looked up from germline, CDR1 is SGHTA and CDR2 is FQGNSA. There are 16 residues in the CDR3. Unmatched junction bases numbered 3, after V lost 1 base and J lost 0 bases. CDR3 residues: CASSLGTGVTNYGYTF. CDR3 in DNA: TGTGCCAGCAGCTTAGGGACAGGGGTGACTAACTATGGCTACACCTTC.

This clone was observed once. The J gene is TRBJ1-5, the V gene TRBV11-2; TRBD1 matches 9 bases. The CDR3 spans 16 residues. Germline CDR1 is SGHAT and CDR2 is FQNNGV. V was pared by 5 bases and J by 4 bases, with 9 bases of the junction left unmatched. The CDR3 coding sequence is TGTGCCAGCAGCCCCGGGACAGGGACTTGGAATCAGCCCCAGCATTTT. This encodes CASSPGTGTWNQPQHF.

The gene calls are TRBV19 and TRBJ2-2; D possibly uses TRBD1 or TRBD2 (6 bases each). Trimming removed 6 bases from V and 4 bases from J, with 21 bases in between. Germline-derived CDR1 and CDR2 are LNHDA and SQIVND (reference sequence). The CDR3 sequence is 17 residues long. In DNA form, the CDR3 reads TGTGCCAGTAGAGAACAGGAGGGGGTACGGTTCACCGGGGAGCTGTTTTTT. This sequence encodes CASREQEGVRFTGELFF.

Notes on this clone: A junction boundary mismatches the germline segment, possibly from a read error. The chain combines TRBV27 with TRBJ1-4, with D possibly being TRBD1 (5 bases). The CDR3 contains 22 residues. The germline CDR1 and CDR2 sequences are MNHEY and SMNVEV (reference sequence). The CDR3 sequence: CAGSFPGNKLCQGGRTNEKLFF. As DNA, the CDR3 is TGTGCCGGCAGTTTTCCGGGAAATAAACTCTGCCAGGGAGGTCGGACTAATGAAAAACTGTTTTTT. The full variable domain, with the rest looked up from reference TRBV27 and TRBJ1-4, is EAQVTQNPRYLITVTGKKLTVTCSQNMNHEYMSWYRQDPGLGLRQIYYSMNVEVTDKGDVPEGYKVSRKEKRNFPLILESPSPNQTSLYFCAGSFPGNKLCQGGRTNEKLFFGSGTQLSVL.

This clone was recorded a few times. CDR3 loop: CASSEAGYTGDQPQHF. CDR3 DNA: TGTGCCAGCAGTGAAGCGGGGTATACAGGGGATCAGCCCCAGCATTTT. The chain employs TRBV6-1 and TRBJ1-5, with 7 bases that match TRBD1. This CDR3 has 16 residues. Germline V gene data show CDR1 as MNHNS and CDR2 as SASEGT. Trimming took 0 bases from V and 5 from J; bases not matched to a gene: 7.